The 31 T cell receptor beta chains in this list originate from one sample, sequenced in a study of T cells in Graves' hyperthyroidism and ophthalmopathy. TCR beta CDR3 sequences were amplified from RNA transcripts. During a first-round RT-PCR of the TCR CDR3, the HTBI primer set was used. TCRdb fed the multiplex PCR reads into MiXCR, producing one record per CDR3 protein. The sample holds 92,000 or so distinct CDR3 sequences, around 52% seen once. Material for sequencing was blood. These receptors all come from a woman in her 40s with Graves' hyperthyroidism.

The chain couples TRBV25-1 to TRBJ2-5, with D possibly called TRBD1 or TRBD2 (6 bases each). Per germline, CDR1 MGHDK and CDR2 SYGVNS. V was clipped by 1 base and J by 5 bases, with 11 bases between them. This CDR3 contains 14 residues. The CDR3 reads CASSESGARETQYF. In DNA, the CDR3 is TGTGCCAGCAGTGAATCGGGGGCGAGGGAGACCCAGTACTTC.

This clonotype was found many times. The chain couples TRBV29-1 to TRBJ1-1; D gene uncertain. Germline lookup yields CDR1 SQVTM and CDR2 ANQGSEA. Trimming removed 1 base at V and 0 bases at J, with 0 bases between. The CDR3 has 11 residues. DNA for the CDR3: TGCAGCGTTGAAGTGAACACTGAAGCTTTCTTT. Amino acids: CSVEVNTEAFF.

The V gene is TRBV7-2, the J gene TRBJ1-2; TRBD1 might be the D (5 bases). V lost 1 base and J lost 2, with 14 bases in between. There are 16 residues in the CDR3. Germline lookup yields CDR1 SGHTA and CDR2 FQGNSA. This CDR3 is CASSLERRGGNYGYTF. The CDR3 coding sequence is TGTGCCAGCAGCTTAGAGCGTAGGGGAGGGAACTATGGCTACACCTTC. The entire variable domain, with the rest obtained from reference TRBV7-2 and TRBJ1-2, is as follows: GAGVSQSPSNKVTEKGKDVELRCDPISGHTALYWYRQSLGQGLEFLIYFQGNSAPDKSGLPSDRFSAERTGGSVSTLTIQRTQQEDSAVYLCASSLERRGGNYGYTFGSGTRLTVV.

This clonotype occurred a few times. The chain couples TRBV20-1 to TRBJ2-5; the match to TRBD2 covers 10 bases. With 3 bases clipped from V and 4 bases from J, the junction kept 2 bases outside the gene matches. This CDR3 region has 13 residues. Per germline, CDR1 DFQATT and CDR2 SNEGSKA (reference sequence). The CDR3 loop reads CSARSGRGETQYF. CDR3 nucleotides: TGCAGTGCTAGGAGCGGGAGGGGAGAGACCCAGTACTTC.

As for this clonotype: A single base separates this from a much larger clone, so it may be a read error. The chain joins TRBV5-1 to TRBJ1-2; a possible D gene is TRBD1 (5 bases). Trimming left V 5 bases short and J 3 bases short, with 11 bases between. There are 13 residues in the CDR3. Looked up from germline, CDR1 is SGHRS and CDR2 is YFSETQ. The DNA of the CDR3 is TGCGCCAGCAGGCCCTGGGACCACTATGGCTACACCTTC. Translation gives CASRPWDHYGYTF.

The V and J genes are TRBV20-1 and TRBJ2-7; 11 nucleotides align to TRBD1. V was clipped by 3 bases and J by 4 bases; unmatched bases: 11. The CDR3 has 16 residues. Germline CDR1 reads DFQATT; CDR2 reads SNEGSKA (reference sequence). In DNA, the CDR3 is TGCAGTGCTAGTGGCGTTGGGACAGGGGGGGCGTACGAGCAGTACTTC. This gives the protein CSASGVGTGGAYEQYF.

The CDR3 reads CASSSIGQGAQETQYF. In nucleotides, the CDR3 is TGTGCCAGCAGCTCCATCGGACAGGGGGCGCAGGAGACCCAGTACTTC. The J gene is TRBJ2-5, the V gene TRBV27, with 11 bases fitting TRBD1. This CDR3 has 16 amino acids. Germline trimming cut 6 bases from V and 5 bases from J; bases unmatched to any gene: 11. Germline CDR1 reads MNHEY; CDR2 reads SMNVEV (reference sequence).

This clonotype was seen repeatedly, ten times or more. The chain has TRBV7-2 and TRBJ1-2; TRBD1 is a possible D gene (5 bases). The germline V gene encodes CDR1 SGHTA and CDR2 FQGNSA. The V and J ends lost 1 base and 4 bases respectively, with 13 bases between them. The CDR3 spans 15 residues. CDR3 residues: CASSLDPGLSYGYTF. CDR3 DNA: TGTGCCAGCAGCTTAGATCCGGGACTTAGCTATGGCTACACCTTC.

This clonotype has a single count. A much larger clone lies one base from this, so it may be a read error. The rearrangement uses TRBV4-3 and TRBJ1-2; D uncertain. V was trimmed by 0 bases and J by 9 bases, leaving 14 bases between them. CDR3 size: 14 residues. Per the germline V gene, CDR1 is LGHNA and CDR2 is YSLEER. CDR3 loop: CASSQESKAVSYTF. Here the CDR3 DNA reads TGCGCCAGCAGCCAAGAGAGTAAGGCGGTTAGCTACACCTTC.

A word on this clonotype: A read error may account for a junction end that differs from germline. The genes are TRBV10-3 and TRBJ1-1; TRBD1 matches at 9 bases. This CDR3 is 15 amino acids long. Germline V lookup: CDR1 ENHRY, CDR2 SYGVKD. CDR3 sequence (DNA): TGTGCCAGCAGTGAGCGGGGACAGGGGAACACTGAAGCTTTCTTT. It translates to CASSERGQGNTEAFF.

The chain links TRBV5-5 to TRBJ1-2; 7 bases fit TRBD1. Unmatched junction bases numbered 5, after V lost 5 bases and J lost 10 bases. CDR1 is SGHKS and CDR2 is YYEKEE in the germline V gene (reference sequence). The CDR3 has 11 residues. CDR3 protein: CASSPGGAYTF. CDR3 coding DNA: TGTGCCAGCAGTCCAGGGGGGGCCTACACCTTC.

This sequence joins TRBV12-3 or TRBV12-4 and TRBJ1-2; a weak D match, TRBD1 (5 bases). CDR3 size: 12 residues. Trimming took 3 bases from V and 7 from J, leaving 9 bases between them. CDR3 sequence: CASSLIGVGYTF. The CDR3 DNA reads TGTGCCAGCAGTTTGATAGGGGTTGGCTACACCTTC.

V usage is TRBV7-2 and J usage is TRBJ1-2; 8 nucleotides line up with TRBD1. Losses at the gene ends were 4 bases for V and 5 bases for J; bases not matched to a gene: 18. The CDR3 has 18 residues. Germline V gene sequence: CDR1 SGHTA, CDR2 FQGNSA. The CDR3: CASSYRGRVTEAWYGYTF. Written as DNA, the CDR3 is TGTGCCAGCAGCTACAGGGGGAGGGTCACTGAAGCTTGGTATGGCTACACCTTC.

The chain recombines TRBV7-3 with TRBJ2-5; D gene uncertain. Germline V gene sequence: CDR1 SGHTA, CDR2 FQGTGA. Trimming shortened V by 1 base and J by 1 base, and 7 bases separated the two germline ends. The CDR3 loop spans 14 amino acids. CDR3 amino acids: CASSLNKGQETQYF. Written as DNA, the CDR3 is TGTGCCAGCAGCTTAAACAAGGGCCAAGAGACCCAGTACTTC.

The gene calls are TRBV10-3 and TRBJ1-3; 7 nucleotides match TRBD1. The CDR3 consists of 11 residues. Germline V gene sequence: CDR1 ENHRY, CDR2 SYGVKD. V lost 9 bases, J lost 9 bases, and 5 bases stayed unmatched. The CDR3 DNA reads TGTGCCATAGCCGGGACAGCCACCATATATTTT. Protein product: CAIAGTATIYF.

In its sample, this clonotype was seen a few times. The chain carries TRBV30 and TRBJ1-1, with 8 bases lining up with TRBD1. This CDR3 has 14 residues. In germline, CDR1 is GTSNPN, CDR2 SVGIG (reference sequence). V lost 5 bases and J lost 3; bases outside the gene matches: 8. CDR3 nucleotides: TGTGCCTGGGCTGGACAGGGCCTTTACACTGAAGCTTTCTTT. This codes for CAWAGQGLYTEAFF.

This clonotype was seen repeatedly, ten times or more. The rearrangement joins TRBV7-2 to TRBJ2-5; 10 nucleotides agree with TRBD2. V dropped 2 bases and J dropped 2; count of bases not matched to a gene: 5. The CDR3 is 16 amino acids. In germline, CDR1 is SGHTA, CDR2 FQGNSA. The CDR3 DNA is TGTGCCAGCAGCTTATGGATAGCGGGAGGTCAAGAGACCCAGTACTTC. Its translation: CASSLWIAGGQETQYF.

Comments on this clonotype: This may come from a read error, since a much larger clone is one base off. The rearrangement links TRBV5-1 to TRBJ1-4; TRBD1 matches at 7 bases. V lost 7 bases, J lost 8 bases, and 14 bases stayed unmatched. CDR3 size: 15 residues. CDR1 is SGHRS and CDR2 is YFSETQ in the germline V gene. The CDR3 spells CASGSGQSRGEKLFF. CDR3 nucleotides: TGCGCCAGCGGCTCGGGACAGTCGAGAGGAGAAAAACTGTTTTTT.

This clonotype was recorded at least ten times. The chain is built from TRBV4-1 and TRBJ1-6; unclear D gene. Germline-derived CDR1 and CDR2 are MGHRA and YSYEKL. The V end was cut by 4 bases, the J end by 7 bases, with 11 bases between. This CDR3 contains 14 residues. The CDR3 loop is CASSREKGNSPLHF. The CDR3 region has the DNA TGCGCCAGCAGCCGAGAGAAAGGAAATTCACCCCTCCACTTT.

In its sample, this clonotype was seen many times. The chain combines TRBV6-6 with TRBJ1-2; 7 nucleotides match TRBD1. CDR1 is MNHNY and CDR2 is SVGAGI in the germline V gene (reference sequence). This CDR3 is built from 15 residues. V was clipped by 6 bases and J by 4 bases; unmatched bases: 11. Here the CDR3 reads CASRSTGTVTYGYTF. CDR3 nucleotide sequence: TGTGCCAGCAGATCAACCGGGACAGTGACCTATGGCTACACCTTC.

This clonotype was seen only a few times. Written as DNA, the CDR3 is TGTGCCAGCAGCCCCAACCAAATTGGAGAGACCCAGTACTTC. Translating it yields CASSPNQIGETQYF. The chain has TRBV7-9 and TRBJ2-5; no definite D call. CDR1 and CDR2 from the germline V gene are SEHNR and FQNEAQ (reference sequence). Trimming left V 5 bases short and J 4 bases short, with 14 bases between. This CDR3 has 14 residues. Together with reference TRBV7-9 and TRBJ2-5, the CDR3 gives the full variable domain: DTGVSQNPRHKITKRGQNVTFRCDPISEHNRLYWYRQTLGQGPEFLTYFQNEAQLEKSRLLSDRFSAERPKGSFSTLEIQRTEQGDSAMYLCASSPNQIGETQYFGPGTRLLVL.

This clonotype has more than one count but fewer than ten. This chain links TRBV12-3 or TRBV12-4 with TRBJ2-7; no clear D. V was shortened by 2 bases and J by 0 bases, with 11 bases between the two germline ends. The CDR3 runs 15 residues. CDR3 sequence: CASSLKAGPSYEQYF. The CDR3 nucleotides read TGTGCCAGCAGTTTAAAGGCTGGGCCCTCCTACGAGCAGTACTTC.

By share of the sample, this clonotype is medium-sized. The genes are TRBV12-3 or TRBV12-4 and TRBJ1-2, with 8 bases aligning to TRBD1. The V and J ends lost 10 bases and 6 bases, in that order; junction bases with no gene match: 4. The CDR3 has 11 amino acids. This CDR3 reads CATSTGDGYTF. DNA of the CDR3: TGTGCCACCTCGACAGGGGATGGCTACACCTTC.

The chain combines TRBV7-9 with TRBJ1-2, with a tentative D call TRBD1 (5 bases). CDR3 length: 10 residues. V lost 9 bases to trimming and J lost 12 bases, with 14 bases between them. Germline values: CDR1 SEHNR, CDR2 FQNEAQ (reference sequence). CDR3 nucleotides: TGTGCCAGTAGTTCCGGACACAACACCTTC. This encodes CASSSGHNTF. The full variable domain, rest sourced from reference TRBV7-9 and TRBJ1-2, is DTGVSQNPRHKITKRGQNVTFRCDPISEHNRLYWYRQTLGQGPEFLTYFQNEAQLEKSRLLSDRFSAERPKGSFSTLEIQRTEQGDSAMYLCASSSGHNTFGSGTRLTVV.

This clonotype was recorded once. The J gene is TRBJ1-5, the V gene TRBV10-3; possible D gene TRBD1, 5 bases. The germline V gene has CDR1 ENHRY and CDR2 SYGVKD. V was shortened by 6 bases and J by 7 bases, with 19 bases between the two germline ends. The CDR3 consists of 15 residues. CDR3 loop: CAIRGRPAGEQPQHF. In DNA, the CDR3 is TGTGCCATCAGGGGACGGCCGGCGGGGGAGCAGCCCCAGCATTTT.

The sample holds a few counts of this clonotype. This rearrangement joins TRBV6-6 to TRBJ1-1; D call uncertain. The CDR3 extends over 16 amino acids. With 4 bases removed from V and 5 bases from J, the gap between germline ends came to 20 bases. The germline V gene has CDR1 MNHNY and CDR2 SVGAGI (reference sequence). The CDR3 spells CASSSATGLPRTEAFF. As DNA, the CDR3 is TGTGCCAGCAGTTCGGCTACGGGATTGCCGAGGACTGAAGCTTTCTTT.

The gene calls are TRBV20-1 and TRBJ2-7, with D hard to call. Deletions cut 3 bases from V and 3 bases from J, with 6 bases between. Per germline, CDR1 DFQATT and CDR2 SNEGSKA (reference sequence). The CDR3 is 11 residues long. The CDR3: CSARSFYEQYF. The DNA of the CDR3 is TGCAGTGCTAGGTCCTTCTACGAGCAGTACTTC.

About this clonotype: This CDR3 is missing its conserved last phenylalanine or tryptophan, likely due to a read error. The V and J genes are TRBV7-6 and TRBJ2-7; D not certain. Germline CDR1 SGHVS, CDR2 FNYEAQ. CDR3 length: 15 residues. Trimming removed 0 bases at V and 2 bases at J, with 11 bases between. The CDR3 reads CASSLASTAAYEQYL. The CDR3 DNA follows: TGTGCCAGCAGCTTAGCGTCAACGGCGGCCTACGAGCAGTACCTC.

This clonotype has only a few counts. The rearrangement links TRBV20-1 to TRBJ2-3, with 9 bases fitting TRBD2. V lost 3 bases to trimming and J lost 5 bases; unmatched junction nucleotides: 3. The CDR3 runs 13 residues. Germline assignment: CDR1 DFQATT and CDR2 SNEGSKA (reference sequence). The CDR3 region has the DNA TGCAGTGCTAGGCAACTAGCGGGAGATACGCAGTATTTT. Protein: CSARQLAGDTQYF.

This clonotype showed up many times. The V gene is TRBV24-1, the J gene TRBJ1-5; TRBD1 is a possible D gene (6 bases). This CDR3 has 14 amino acids. V dropped 5 bases and J dropped 3 bases, with 10 bases sitting between them. The germline V gene encodes CDR1 KGHDR and CDR2 SFDVKD. The CDR3 DNA is TGTGCCACCAGTGGGGCAGGGGACAATCAGCCCCAGCATTTT. Residues: CATSGAGDNQPQHF.

This clonotype has only one observation. The rearrangement joins TRBV10-3 to TRBJ2-6, with 7 bases fitting TRBD2. V shed 0 bases, J shed 11 bases, and the junction held 10 bases outside the gene matches. CDR1 and CDR2 (germline): ENHRY, SYGVKD. The CDR3 consists of 16 residues. CDR3 sequence (DNA): TGTGCCATCAGTGAGTCCCGGGCTAGCGGTTCCTACGTCCTGACTTTC. Its protein product is CAISESRASGSYVLTF.